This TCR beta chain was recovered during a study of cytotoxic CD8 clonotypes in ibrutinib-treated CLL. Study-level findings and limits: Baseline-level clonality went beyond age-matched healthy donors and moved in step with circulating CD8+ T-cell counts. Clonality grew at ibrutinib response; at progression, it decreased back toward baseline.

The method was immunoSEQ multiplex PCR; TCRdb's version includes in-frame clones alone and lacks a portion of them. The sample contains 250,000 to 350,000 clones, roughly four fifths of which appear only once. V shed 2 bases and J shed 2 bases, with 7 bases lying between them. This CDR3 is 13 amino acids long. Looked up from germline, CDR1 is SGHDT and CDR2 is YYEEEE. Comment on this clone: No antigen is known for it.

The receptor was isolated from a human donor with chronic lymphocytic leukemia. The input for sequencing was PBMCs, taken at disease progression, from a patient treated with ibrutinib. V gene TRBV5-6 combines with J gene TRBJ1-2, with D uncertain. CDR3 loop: CASSFPANYGYTF. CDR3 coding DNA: TGTGCCAGCAGCTTCCCAGCGAACTATGGCTACACCTTC.